The rows below give T cell receptor beta chains drawn from one sample of a study of Ad26.COV2.S vaccination and SARS-CoV-2 variants. Method: immunoSEQ multiplex PCR; TCRdb's copy keeps in-frame clones and lacks some. The sample carries about half a million clones, about 88% recorded once. The sequencing used peripheral blood, collected in a trial of Ad26.COV2.S vaccine versus placebo. Receptors originate from a person aged 18-65 years who received the Ad26.COV2.S COVID-19 vaccine or a placebo. CDR3s include the opening cysteine and the closing phenylalanine or tryptophan. Fields, in order: D gene, clone size, V gene, J gene, CDR3 protein, CDR3 DNA. A D gene is named only where the DNA matches it firmly. The size of a clone is reported for some rows only, either as once, few or many, or as a class for expanded clones.

d_gene: TRBD1
abundance: .
v_gene: TRBV6-5
j_gene: TRBJ1-5
CDR3aa: CASSRTGGQPQHF
CDR3nt: TGTGCCAGCAGCCGGACAGGGGGTCAGCCCCAGCATTTT

d_gene: TRBD2
abundance: .
v_gene: TRBV4-1
j_gene: TRBJ2-1
CDR3aa: CASSHIGLANYNEQFF
CDR3nt: TGCGCCAGCAGCCACATTGGACTAGCCAACTACAATGAGCAGTTCTTC

d_gene: TRBD1
abundance: .
v_gene: TRBV13
j_gene: TRBJ2-7
CDR3aa: CASSLGTGGDYEQYF
CDR3nt: TGTGCCAGCAGCTTAGGGACAGGGGGGGACTACGAGCAGTACTTC

d_gene: TRBD1
abundance: .
v_gene: TRBV19
j_gene: TRBJ1-1
CDR3aa: CASSWDRKKMNTEAFF
CDR3nt: TGTGCCAGTAGTTGGGACAGGAAAAAAATGAACACTGAAGCTTTCTTT

d_gene: .
abundance: few
v_gene: TRBV9
j_gene: TRBJ1-3
CDR3aa: CASSAQGAGNTIYF
CDR3nt: TGTGCCAGCAGCGCGCAGGGCGCTGGAAACACCATATATTTT

d_gene: .
abundance: .
v_gene: TRBV7-2
j_gene: TRBJ2-1
CDR3aa: CASSLRGGNLDEQFF
CDR3nt: TGTGCCAGCAGCCTAAGGGGGGGCAATTTGGATGAGCAGTTCTTC

d_gene: .
abundance: .
v_gene: TRBV4-1
j_gene: TRBJ1-2
CDR3aa: CASSPTRAYGYTF
CDR3nt: TGCGCCAGCAGCCCTACCCGGGCCTATGGCTACACCTTC

d_gene: .
abundance: .
v_gene: TRBV7-3
j_gene: TRBJ1-2
CDR3aa: CASSLSGGVQLF
CDR3nt: TGTGCCAGCAGCTTATCGGGTGGAGTCCAACTCTTC

d_gene: .
abundance: .
v_gene: TRBV7-9
j_gene: TRBJ1-2
CDR3aa: CASSLAEGGDYGYTF
CDR3nt: TGTGCCAGCAGCTTAGCGGAGGGAGGAGACTATGGCTACACCTTC

d_gene: .
abundance: .
v_gene: TRBV5-1
j_gene: TRBJ1-6
CDR3aa: CASSLSGSPLHF
CDR3nt: TGCGCCAGCAGCTTGTCCGGCTCACCCCTCCACTTT